The entry that follows covers one TCR beta chain sequence. No antigen is known for it. Trimming shortened V by 5 bases and J by 4 bases, and 17 bases separated the two germline ends. The CDR3 has 15 residues. Germline CDR1 reads LGHDT; CDR2 reads YNNKEL (reference sequence). This entry belongs to a study of T cell responses to AZD1222 COVID-19 vaccine. TCRdb keeps only in-frame clones here, not all; method: immunoSEQ multiplex PCR. The repertoire includes more than 100,000 clones, 92% of them detected once, and 14% to 15% sits in the top ten. The study's findings and limits: No day 14 peak samples; only post-peak repertoires were characterized. White British people made up most donors, females outnumbered males, and clonal diversity was possibly underestimated.

Sample: peripheral blood, taken on day 0 of AZD1222 vaccination. This rearrangement joins TRBV3-1 (or the pseudogene TRBV3-2) to TRBJ1-2, with a tentative D call TRBD1 (6 bases). The sequence derives from an adult in good health. The CDR3 loop is CASSGVGGDSYGYTF. Written as DNA, the CDR3 is TGTGCCAGCAGCGGGGTGGGGGGCGATAGCTATGGCTACACCTTC.